The 13 T cell receptor beta chains below all came from one sample that was sequenced in a study of cytomegalovirus exposure and HLA in healthy donors. PCR primers comprised 60 Vbeta and 13 Jbeta primers. The method was immunoSEQ multiplex PCR; TCRdb's version includes in-frame clones alone and lacks a portion of them. The repertoire consists of under 150,000 clones, with about 80% occurring once and the leading ten covering just over 1%. The sample was PBMCs. All receptors come from a human donor in good health.

CDR3 nucleotide sequence: TGTGCCAGTAGTATAGGGGGAGATGACACTGAAGCTTTCTTT. This codes for CASSIGGDDTEAFF. V is TRBV19 and J is TRBJ1-1; no definite D call. The V gene lost 1 base and the J gene lost 3 bases, with 9 bases spanning the gap. Looked up from germline, CDR1 is LNHDA and CDR2 is SQIVND (reference sequence). There are 14 residues in the CDR3.

As to this clone: Other DNA sequences of this sample code for an identical CDR3. The V call is TRBV4-1, the J call TRBJ2-7, with D perhaps matching TRBD1 (6 bases). V lost 2 bases and J 3 bases, leaving 8 bases between the germline ends. The germline gives CDR1 MGHRA, CDR2 YSYEKL. The CDR3 has 13 residues. The CDR3, as DNA: TGCGCCAGCAGCCAAATAGGGGGCTACGAGCAGTACTTC. Amino acid sequence: CASSQIGGYEQYF.

The chain joins TRBV7-8 to TRBJ2-3; 10 bases are a match to TRBD2. Trimming cost V 7 bases and J 2 bases; bases outside gene matches: 6. The CDR3 sequence is 15 residues long. CDR1 and CDR2 from the germline V gene are SGHVS and FQNEAQ. The CDR3, as DNA: TGTGCCAGCATCCGGACTAGCGGATACACAGATACGCAGTATTTT. Translating gives CASIRTSGYTDTQYF.

The V and J genes are TRBV4-1 and TRBJ1-5; unclear D gene. CDR1 MGHRA and CDR2 YSYEKL come from the germline V gene. CDR3 length: 16 amino acids. V was clipped by 1 base and J by 1 base, with 11 bases between them. CDR3 in amino acids: CASSQVGNPSNQPQHF. The CDR3 DNA follows: TGCGCCAGCAGCCAAGTCGGGAACCCAAGCAATCAGCCCCAGCATTTT.

The chain recombines TRBV19 with TRBJ1-2; the D gene is possibly TRBD1 (6 bases). CDR1 is LNHDA and CDR2 is SQIVND in the germline V gene (reference sequence). The CDR3 spans 14 residues. Trimming stripped 9 bases from V and 4 bases from J, with 18 bases between. The CDR3 here is CASSTQGSTYGYTF. As DNA, the CDR3 is TGTGCCAGCTCGACTCAGGGGAGTACCTATGGCTACACCTTC.

This rearrangement joins TRBV29-1 to TRBJ2-3; 13 positions match TRBD2. CDR3 length: 15 residues. Trimming cost V 5 bases and J 5 bases; bases outside gene matches: 7. Per germline, CDR1 SQVTM and CDR2 ANQGSEA. CDR3 bases: TGCAGCGTTCACACTAGCGGGGGGGCAGGAGATACGCAGTATTTT. As protein: CSVHTSGGAGDTQYF.

The rearrangement uses TRBV19 and TRBJ1-1; 7 bases match TRBD1. The V gene end was trimmed by 6 bases and the J gene end by 6 bases; junction bases not matched to a gene: 7. The germline CDR1 and CDR2 sequences are LNHDA and SQIVND (reference sequence). The CDR3 runs 13 residues. The DNA of the CDR3 is TGTGCCAGTAGCCACAGGGGTGAGGCTGAAGCTTTCTTT. Its protein product is CASSHRGEAEAFF.

Note on this clone: Compared with germline, one end of the junction differs, possibly owing to a read error. The V call is TRBV6-5, the J call TRBJ1-1; weak D call: TRBD1 (5 bases). Germline values: CDR1 MNHEY, CDR2 SVGAGI. The CDR3 length is 11 residues. The CDR3 is CASSLDTLNFF. The CDR3 DNA follows: TGTGCCAGCAGTTTGGACACTCTAAACTTTTTT.

The chain combines TRBV2 with TRBJ1-3; a possible D gene is TRBD1 (6 bases). The ends were cut back, 2 bases at V and 2 bases at J, with 13 bases in the middle. The V gene's germline CDR1 is SNHLY and CDR2 FYNNEI. The CDR3 runs to 16 residues. The CDR3 loop reads CASSELFGGPGNTIYF. The CDR3 DNA follows: TGTGCCAGCAGTGAACTTTTCGGGGGGCCTGGAAACACCATATATTTT.

This chain links TRBV27 with TRBJ2-6, with TRBD1 identical over 7 bases. Germline loops: CDR1 MNHEY, CDR2 SMNVEV (reference sequence). V trimming: 6 bases; J trimming: 2 bases; junction bases outside the gene matches: 10. The CDR3 extends over 17 amino acids. CDR3 in DNA: TGTGCCAGCAGATCGACAGGGCAATTCACTGGGGCCAACGTCCTGACTTTC. Its protein product is CASRSTGQFTGANVLTF.

The V call is TRBV11-2, the J call TRBJ2-4, with TRBD1 identical over 9 bases. CDR3 length: 15 residues. CDR1 is SGHAT and CDR2 is FQNNGV in the germline V gene. The trim removed 5 bases at V and 8 bases at J, leaving 10 bases unmatched. CDR3: CASSPQTGGTDIQYF. The CDR3 nucleotides are TGTGCCAGCAGCCCTCAGACAGGGGGTACGGACATTCAGTACTTC. The variable domain in full, with the rest retrieved from reference TRBV11-2 and TRBJ2-4, is EAGVAQSPRYKIIEKRQSVAFWCNPISGHATLYWYQQILGQGPKLLIQFQNNGVVDDSQLPKDRFSAERLKGVDSTLKIQPAKLEDSAVYLCASSPQTGGTDIQYFGAGTRLSVL.

The J gene is TRBJ2-1, the V gene TRBV14; 9 positions agree with TRBD1. The V gene's germline CDR1 is SGHDN and CDR2 FVKESK. This CDR3 contains 17 residues. The junction had 16 bases not matched to a gene; V was cut back by 6 bases and J by 7 bases. CDR3 in amino acids: CASRVEYGTGSLNEQFF. CDR3 sequence (DNA): TGTGCCAGCAGGGTGGAGTACGGGACAGGGAGTTTGAATGAGCAGTTCTTC.

The chain is built from TRBV4-1 and TRBJ1-6, with unresolved D. Trimming cost V 0 bases and J 7 bases, with 4 bases left between them. The V gene's germline CDR1 is MGHRA and CDR2 YSYEKL. The CDR3 totals 13 residues. In DNA, the CDR3 is TGCGCCAGCAGCCAAGACGGGAATTCACCCCTCCACTTT. It encodes CASSQDGNSPLHF.